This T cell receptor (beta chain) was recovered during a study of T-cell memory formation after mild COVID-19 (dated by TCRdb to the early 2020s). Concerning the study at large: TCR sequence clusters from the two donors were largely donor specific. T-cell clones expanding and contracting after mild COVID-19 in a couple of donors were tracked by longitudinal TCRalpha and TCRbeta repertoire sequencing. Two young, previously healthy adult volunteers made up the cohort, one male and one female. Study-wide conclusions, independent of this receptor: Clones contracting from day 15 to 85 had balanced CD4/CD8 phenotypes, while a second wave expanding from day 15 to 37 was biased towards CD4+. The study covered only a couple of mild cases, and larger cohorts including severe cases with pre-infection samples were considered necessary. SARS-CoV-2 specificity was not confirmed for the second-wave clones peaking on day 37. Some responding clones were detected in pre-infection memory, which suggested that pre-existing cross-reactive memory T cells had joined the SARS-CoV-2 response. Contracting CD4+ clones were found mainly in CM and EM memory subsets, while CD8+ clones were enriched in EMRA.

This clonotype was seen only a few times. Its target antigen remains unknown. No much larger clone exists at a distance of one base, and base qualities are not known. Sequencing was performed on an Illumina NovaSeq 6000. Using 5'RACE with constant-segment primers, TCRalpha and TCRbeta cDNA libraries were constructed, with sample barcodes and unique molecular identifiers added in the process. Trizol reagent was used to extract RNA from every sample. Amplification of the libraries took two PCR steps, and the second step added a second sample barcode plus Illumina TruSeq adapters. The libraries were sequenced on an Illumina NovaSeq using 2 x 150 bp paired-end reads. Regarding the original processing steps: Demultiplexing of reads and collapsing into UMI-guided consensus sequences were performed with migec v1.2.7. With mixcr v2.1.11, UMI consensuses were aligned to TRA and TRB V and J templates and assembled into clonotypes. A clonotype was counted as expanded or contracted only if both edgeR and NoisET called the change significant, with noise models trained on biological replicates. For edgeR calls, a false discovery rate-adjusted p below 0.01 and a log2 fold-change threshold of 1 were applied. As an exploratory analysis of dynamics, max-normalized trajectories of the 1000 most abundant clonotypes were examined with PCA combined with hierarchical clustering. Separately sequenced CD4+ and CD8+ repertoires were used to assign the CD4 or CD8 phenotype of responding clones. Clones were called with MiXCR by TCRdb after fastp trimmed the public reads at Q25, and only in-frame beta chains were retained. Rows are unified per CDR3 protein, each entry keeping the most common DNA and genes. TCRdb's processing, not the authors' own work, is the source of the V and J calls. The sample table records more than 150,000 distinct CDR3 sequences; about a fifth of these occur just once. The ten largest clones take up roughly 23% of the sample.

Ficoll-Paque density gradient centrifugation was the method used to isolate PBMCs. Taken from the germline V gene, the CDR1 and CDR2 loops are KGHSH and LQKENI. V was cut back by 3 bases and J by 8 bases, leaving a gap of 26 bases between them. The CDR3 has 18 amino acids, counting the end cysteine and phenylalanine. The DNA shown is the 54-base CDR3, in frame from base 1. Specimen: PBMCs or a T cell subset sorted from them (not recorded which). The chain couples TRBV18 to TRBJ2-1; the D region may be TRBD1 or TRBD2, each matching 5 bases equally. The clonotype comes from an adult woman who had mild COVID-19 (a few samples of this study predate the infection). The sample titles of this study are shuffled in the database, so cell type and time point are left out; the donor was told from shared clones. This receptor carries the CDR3 CASSPSTGARPISDEQFF. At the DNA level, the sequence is TGTGCCAGCTCACCGTCCACCGGGGCCCGCCCCATAAGCGATGAGCAGTTCTTC.